Shown below are 5 T cell receptor beta chains from a single sample sequenced in a study of spatial heterogeneity in lung cancer. The sample's time point: sample taken at primary tumor resection. Without sorting, whole RNA was sequenced from tumor, nontumor lung or frozen PBMC. Each CDR3 protein gets one entry after TCRdb re-called the 5' RACE reads with MiXCR. Among about 82,000 distinct CDR3 sequences, 10% to 15% were seen once, and the ten largest hold under 5.5%. This specimen was PBMCs, taken at surgery. The origin of the receptors is a male donor with early-stage non-small cell lung cancer.

For the CDR3, the DNA is TGTGCCAGTAGGACGGCCTTTAATGAAAAACTGTTTTTT. This sequence encodes CASRTAFNEKLFF. The V call is TRBV19, the J call TRBJ1-4, with D unclear. V lost 6 bases, J lost 4 bases, and 9 bases lay in between. The CDR3 length is 13 residues. Germline assignment: CDR1 LNHDA and CDR2 SQIVND (reference sequence).

This clonotype was seen a handful of times. This chain links TRBV7-9 with TRBJ1-2, with D unresolved. Germline V gives CDR1 SEHNR, CDR2 FQNEAQ (reference sequence). The CDR3 totals 14 residues. Trimming stripped 4 bases from V and 6 bases from J, with 15 bases between. CDR3 DNA sequence: TGTGCCAGCAGCTCCTGGTCCAAAGAGGATGGCTACACCTTC. It specifies CASSSWSKEDGYTF.

Only a few counts were recorded for this clonotype. The rearrangement joins TRBV30 to TRBJ1-5, with 9 bases aligning to TRBD1. V trimming: 2 bases; J trimming: 0 bases; junction bases outside the gene matches: 11. The CDR3 runs 18 residues. Germline V gene sequence: CDR1 GTSNPN, CDR2 SVGIG (reference sequence). CDR3: CAWSPPDRGEISNQPQHF. In nucleotides, the CDR3 is TGTGCCTGGAGTCCGCCGGACAGGGGAGAGATTAGCAATCAGCCCCAGCATTTT.

The chain carries TRBV5-1 and TRBJ1-1; 7 positions agree with TRBD1. Per germline, CDR1 SGHRS and CDR2 YFSETQ. V dropped 3 bases and J dropped 4; count of bases not matched to a gene: 6. The CDR3 is 14 amino acids. CDR3 nucleotides: TGCGCCAGCAGCTCTGGACAGGAGGGCACTGAAGCTTTCTTT. Its translation: CASSSGQEGTEAFF.

V is TRBV7-2 and J is TRBJ2-5; D call uncertain. The CDR3 has 13 amino acids. The germline V gene encodes CDR1 SGHTA and CDR2 FQGNSA. V dropped 2 bases and J dropped 2 bases, with 6 bases sitting between them. DNA for the CDR3: TGTGCCAGCAGCTTATGGCAGCAAGAGACCCAGTACTTC. Translating it yields CASSLWQQETQYF.